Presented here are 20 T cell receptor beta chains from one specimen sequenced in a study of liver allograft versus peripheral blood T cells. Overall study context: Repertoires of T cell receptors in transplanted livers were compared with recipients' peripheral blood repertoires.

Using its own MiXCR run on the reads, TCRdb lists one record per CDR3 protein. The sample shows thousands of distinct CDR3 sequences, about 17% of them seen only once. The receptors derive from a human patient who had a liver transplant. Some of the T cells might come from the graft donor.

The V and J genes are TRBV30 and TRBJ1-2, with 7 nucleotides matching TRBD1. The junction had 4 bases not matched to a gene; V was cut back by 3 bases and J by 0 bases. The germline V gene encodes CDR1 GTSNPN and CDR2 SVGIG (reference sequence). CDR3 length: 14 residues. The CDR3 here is CAWRGGQTNYGYTF. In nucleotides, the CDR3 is TGTGCCTGGAGGGGGGGACAGACTAACTATGGCTACACCTTC.

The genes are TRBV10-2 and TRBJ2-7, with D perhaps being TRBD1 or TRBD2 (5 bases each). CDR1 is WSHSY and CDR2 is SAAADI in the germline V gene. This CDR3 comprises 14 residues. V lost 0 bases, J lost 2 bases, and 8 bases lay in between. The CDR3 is CASSESGETYEQYF. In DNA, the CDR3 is TGCGCCAGCAGTGAGTCGGGGGAGACCTACGAGCAGTACTTC.

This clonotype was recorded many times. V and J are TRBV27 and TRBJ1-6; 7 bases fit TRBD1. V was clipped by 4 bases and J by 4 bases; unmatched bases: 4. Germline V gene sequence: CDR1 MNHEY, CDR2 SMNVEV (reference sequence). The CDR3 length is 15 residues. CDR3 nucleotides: TGTGCCAGCAGTTCGGAGGGACAGTATAATTCACCCCTCCACTTT. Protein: CASSSEGQYNSPLHF.

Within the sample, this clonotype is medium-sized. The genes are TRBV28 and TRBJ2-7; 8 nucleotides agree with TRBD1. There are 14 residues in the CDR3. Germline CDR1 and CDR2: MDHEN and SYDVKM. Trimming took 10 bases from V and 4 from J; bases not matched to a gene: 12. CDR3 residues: CAITSGQEIYEQYF. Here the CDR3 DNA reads TGTGCCATCACCTCGGGACAGGAAATTTACGAGCAGTACTTC.

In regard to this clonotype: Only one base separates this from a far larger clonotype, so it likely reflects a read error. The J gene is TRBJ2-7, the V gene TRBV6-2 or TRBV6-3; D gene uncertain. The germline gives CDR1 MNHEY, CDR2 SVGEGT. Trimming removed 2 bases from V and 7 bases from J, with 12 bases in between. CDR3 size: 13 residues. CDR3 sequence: CASSYGGPNEQYF. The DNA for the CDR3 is TGTGCCAGCAGTTACGGCGGCCCCAATGAGCAGTACTTC.

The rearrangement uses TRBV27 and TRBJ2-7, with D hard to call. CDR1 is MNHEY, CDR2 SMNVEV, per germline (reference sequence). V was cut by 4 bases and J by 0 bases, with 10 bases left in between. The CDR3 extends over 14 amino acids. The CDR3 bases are TGTGCCAGCAGTTCATCGTCAAGCTCCTACGAGCAGTACTTC. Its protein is CASSSSSSSYEQYF.

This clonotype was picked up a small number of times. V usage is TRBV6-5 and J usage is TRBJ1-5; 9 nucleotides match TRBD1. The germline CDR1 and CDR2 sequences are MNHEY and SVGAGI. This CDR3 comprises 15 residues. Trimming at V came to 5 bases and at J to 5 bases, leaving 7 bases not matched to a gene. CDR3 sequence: CASSQTGTGHQPQHF. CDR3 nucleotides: TGTGCCAGCAGTCAGACCGGGACAGGGCATCAGCCCCAGCATTTT.

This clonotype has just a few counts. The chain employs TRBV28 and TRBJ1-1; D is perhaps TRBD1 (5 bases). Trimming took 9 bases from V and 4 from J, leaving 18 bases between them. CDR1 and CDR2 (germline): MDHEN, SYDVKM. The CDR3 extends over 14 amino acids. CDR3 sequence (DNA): TGTGCCAGTTTAATAGCACCCGGGGGCACTGAAGCTTTCTTT. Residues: CASLIAPGGTEAFF.

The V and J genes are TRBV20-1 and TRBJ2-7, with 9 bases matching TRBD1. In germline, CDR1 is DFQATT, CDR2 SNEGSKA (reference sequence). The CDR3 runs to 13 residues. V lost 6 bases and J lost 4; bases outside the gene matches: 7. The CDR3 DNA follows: TGCAGTGCAATAGGACAGGGGTGGTACGAGCAGTACTTC. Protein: CSAIGQGWYEQYF.

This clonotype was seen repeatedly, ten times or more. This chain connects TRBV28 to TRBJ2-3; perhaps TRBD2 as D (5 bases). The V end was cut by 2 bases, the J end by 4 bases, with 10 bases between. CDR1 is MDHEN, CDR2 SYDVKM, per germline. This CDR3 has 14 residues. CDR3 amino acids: CASSLRTDPDTQYF. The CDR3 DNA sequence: TGTGCCAGCAGTTTACGGACTGATCCAGATACGCAGTATTTT.

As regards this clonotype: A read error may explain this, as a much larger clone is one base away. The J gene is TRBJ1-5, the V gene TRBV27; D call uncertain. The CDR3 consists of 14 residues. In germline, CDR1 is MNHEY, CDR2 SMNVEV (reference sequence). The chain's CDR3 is CVSSPLGLNQPQHF. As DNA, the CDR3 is TGTGTCAGCAGCCCACTCGGGCTAAATCAGCCCCAGCATTTT.

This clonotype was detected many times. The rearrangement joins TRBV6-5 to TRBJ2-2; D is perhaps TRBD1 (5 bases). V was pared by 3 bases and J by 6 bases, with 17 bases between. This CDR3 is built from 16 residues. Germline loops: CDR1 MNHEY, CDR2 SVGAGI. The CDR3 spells CASSYQGRVDPGELFF. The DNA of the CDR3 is TGTGCCAGCAGTTATCAGGGCAGGGTGGACCCCGGGGAGCTGTTTTTT.

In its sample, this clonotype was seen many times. CDR3 nucleotide sequence: TGTGCCAGCTCACCGGGACTAGCGGTCCAAGAGACCCAGTACTTC. Translated, it gives CASSPGLAVQETQYF. The rearrangement links TRBV18 to TRBJ2-5, with 11 bases aligning to TRBD2. CDR3 length: 15 amino acids. After removal of 3 bases from V and 1 base from J, the junction contained 1 base not matched to a gene. The germline V gene encodes CDR1 KGHSH and CDR2 LQKENI.

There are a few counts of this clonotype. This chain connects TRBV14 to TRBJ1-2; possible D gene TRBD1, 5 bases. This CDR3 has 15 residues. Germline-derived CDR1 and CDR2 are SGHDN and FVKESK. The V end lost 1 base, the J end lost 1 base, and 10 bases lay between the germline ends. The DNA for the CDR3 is TGTGCCAGCAGCCAAGGACAGCCCTTTAACTATGGCTACACCTTC. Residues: CASSQGQPFNYGYTF.

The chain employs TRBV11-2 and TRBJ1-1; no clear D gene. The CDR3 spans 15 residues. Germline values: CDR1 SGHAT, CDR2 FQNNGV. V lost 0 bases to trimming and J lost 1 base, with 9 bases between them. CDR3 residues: CASSLERVTNTEAFF. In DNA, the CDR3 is TGTGCCAGCAGCTTAGAAAGGGTAACGAACACTGAAGCTTTCTTT.

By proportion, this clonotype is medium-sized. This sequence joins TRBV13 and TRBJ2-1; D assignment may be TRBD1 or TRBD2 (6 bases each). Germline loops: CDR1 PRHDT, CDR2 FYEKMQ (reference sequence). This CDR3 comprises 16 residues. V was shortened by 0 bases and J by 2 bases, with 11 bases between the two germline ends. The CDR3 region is CASSLGQRGAYNEQFF. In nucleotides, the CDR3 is TGTGCCAGCAGCTTAGGCCAGAGGGGGGCCTACAATGAGCAGTTCTTC.

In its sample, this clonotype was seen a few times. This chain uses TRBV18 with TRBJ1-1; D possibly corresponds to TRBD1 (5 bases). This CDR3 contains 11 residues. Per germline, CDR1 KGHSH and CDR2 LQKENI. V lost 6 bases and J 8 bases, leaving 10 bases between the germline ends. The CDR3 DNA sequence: TGTGCCAGCTCCGGCGGGGCCGAAGCTTTCTTT. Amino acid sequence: CASSGGAEAFF.

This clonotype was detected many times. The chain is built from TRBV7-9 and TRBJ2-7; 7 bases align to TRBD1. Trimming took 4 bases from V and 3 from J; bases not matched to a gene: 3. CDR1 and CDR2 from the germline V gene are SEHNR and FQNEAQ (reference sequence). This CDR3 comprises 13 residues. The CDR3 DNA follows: TGTGCCAGCAGCTGGGGACAGAACTACGAGCAGTACTTC. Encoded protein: CASSWGQNYEQYF.

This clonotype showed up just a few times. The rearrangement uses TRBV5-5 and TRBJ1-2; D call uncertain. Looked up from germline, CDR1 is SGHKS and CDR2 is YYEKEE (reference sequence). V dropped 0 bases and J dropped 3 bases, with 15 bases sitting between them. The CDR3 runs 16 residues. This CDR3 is CASSLEGPSAYYGYTF. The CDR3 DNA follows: TGTGCCAGCAGCTTGGAAGGGCCGTCGGCCTACTATGGCTACACCTTC.

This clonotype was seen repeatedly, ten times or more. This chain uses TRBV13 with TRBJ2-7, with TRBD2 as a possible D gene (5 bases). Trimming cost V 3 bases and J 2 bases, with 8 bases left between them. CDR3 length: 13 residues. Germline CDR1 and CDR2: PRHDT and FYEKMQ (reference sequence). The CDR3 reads CASSLGRTYEQYF. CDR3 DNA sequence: TGTGCCAGCAGCTTGGGGAGAACCTACGAGCAGTACTTC.